The entry that follows covers one T cell receptor (beta chain) sequence. What it recognizes is unknown. Libraries were prepared by immunoSEQ multiplex PCR; TCRdb keeps only in-frame clonotypes and omits some of them. The sample lists some 130,000 clones; 70% to 85% were seen once. CDR1 is SGHRS and CDR2 is YFSETQ in the germline V gene. This CDR3 has 13 residues. The V segment lost 7 bases and the J segment 3 bases; nucleotides outside the gene matches: 6. This specimen comes from a study of cytomegalovirus exposure and HLA in healthy donors. Study-wide findings and caveats: The majority of TCR sequences were rare, yet some public TCRs appeared in many donors.

Sequenced material: PBMCs. V usage is TRBV5-1 and J usage is TRBJ2-5, with 7 nucleotides matching TRBD1. The receptor comes from a man younger than 45 in good health and CMV-seropositive. Here the CDR3 reads CASGTTGEETQYF. Written as DNA, the CDR3 is TGCGCCAGCGGGACAACAGGGGAAGAGACCCAGTACTTC.